A selection of T cell receptor beta chains follows, all from one sample in a study of early T cells in non-severe SARS-CoV-2 infection. MiXCR was run by TCRdb on the 5' RACE reads, yielding one entry per CDR3 protein. The data hold some 80,000 distinct CDR3 sequences, with 10% observed a single time. Specimen: whole blood, collected at baseline. The source of these receptors is an adult who was a healthcare worker with PCR-confirmed SARS-CoV-2 infection or an uninfected control (not recorded which). Both conserved end residues are part of each CDR3. A D gene is named only where the DNA matches it firmly. Expanded clones are given a class, and other clones once, few, many or no size at all.

V,D,size,J,DNA,CDR3
TRBV12-3/TRBV12-4,NA,NA,TRBJ2-6,TGTGCCAGCAGAGACGAATCTGGGGCCAACGTCCTGACTTTC,CASRDESGANVLTF
TRBV6-1,TRBD2,NA,TRBJ2-2,TGTGCCAGCAGTCTAGCGGACGCGAACACCGGGGAGCTGTTTTTT,CASSLADANTGELFF
TRBV12-3/TRBV12-4,NA,many,TRBJ2-3,TGTGCCAGCAGTCCAGGGCTAGCGTCAGATACGCAGTATTTT,CASSPGLASDTQYF
TRBV10-2,NA,many,TRBJ2-3,TGCGCCAGCAGTCCCAGGGAAACAGATACGCAGTATTTT,CASSPRETDTQYF
TRBV20-1,NA,NA,TRBJ2-5,TGCAGTGCTAGAGGTGGGAGCACCCAAGAGACCCAGTACTTC,CSARGGSTQETQYF
TRBV20-1,NA,few,TRBJ2-3,TGCAGTGCCCAGCCGCCGGGGGGACAGAACACAGATACGCAGTATTTT,CSAQPPGGQNTDTQYF
TRBV18,NA,NA,TRBJ2-7,TGTGCCAGCTCACCGGGCGGACGGAGGAATTACGAGCAGTACTTC,CASSPGGRRNYEQYF
TRBV12-3/TRBV12-4,NA,NA,TRBJ2-6,TGTGCCAGCAGTTTAACCCTCCGGGGCGCTGCTGGGGCCAACGTCCTGACTTTC,CASSLTLRGAAGANVLTF
TRBV5-6,NA,NA,TRBJ2-1,TGTGCCAGCAGCTTGAAAAACGGGGCCCCCAATGAGCAGTTCTTC,CASSLKNGAPNEQFF
TRBV7-6,NA,few,TRBJ2-2,TGTGCCAGCAGCTTAGGGTCAGGGGCCGGGAACACCGGGGAGCTGTTTTTT,CASSLGSGAGNTGELFF
TRBV6-5,NA,many,TRBJ1-5,TGTGCCAGCAGTTACCCGCCTAGTCAGGGACGACAGCCCCAGCATTTT,CASSYPPSQGRQPQHF
TRBV7-8,NA,many,TRBJ2-7,TGTGCCAGCAGCTTGTTTGCCTCCTGGGACGAGCAGTACTTC,CASSLFASWDEQYF
TRBV3-1,TRBD2,NA,TRBJ2-5,TGTGCCAGCAGCCAAGACGTTAGCGGGATTAAAGAGACCCAGTACTTC,CASSQDVSGIKETQYF